Many counts were recorded for the clone carrying this T cell receptor beta chain. Antigen: not known. Using quantitative 5'-RACE with molecular barcodes, the authors made TCR beta libraries. One entry per CDR3 protein, called by TCRdb with MiXCR from the 5' RACE reads. This table has 300,000 to 350,000 distinct CDR3 sequences, about 14% appearing once. The data were obtained in a study of CD8 T cells in ankylosing spondylitis. Study results and caveats: Significantly higher representation of disease-linked clones was reported for matched ankylosing spondylitis synovial fluid. Ankylosing spondylitis blood appeared to be characterized by a TCR beta motif of 8 or 9 highly homologous variants. In the blood and synovial fluid of reactive arthritis, some motif variants had been previously reported.

V lost 6 bases to trimming and J lost 1 base; unmatched junction nucleotides: 6. The length of the CDR3 is 15 residues. The chain combines TRBV12-3 or TRBV12-4 with TRBJ1-5, with 7 bases lining up with TRBD1. The sequence was obtained from a male donor with ankylosing spondylitis or in good health (not recorded which). Sequenced: blood, either unsorted or a sorted T cell fraction (not recorded which). CDR3 residues: CASSRDRDSNQPQHF. In DNA form, the CDR3 reads TGTGCCAGCAGCCGCGACAGGGACAGCAATCAGCCCCAGCATTTT.